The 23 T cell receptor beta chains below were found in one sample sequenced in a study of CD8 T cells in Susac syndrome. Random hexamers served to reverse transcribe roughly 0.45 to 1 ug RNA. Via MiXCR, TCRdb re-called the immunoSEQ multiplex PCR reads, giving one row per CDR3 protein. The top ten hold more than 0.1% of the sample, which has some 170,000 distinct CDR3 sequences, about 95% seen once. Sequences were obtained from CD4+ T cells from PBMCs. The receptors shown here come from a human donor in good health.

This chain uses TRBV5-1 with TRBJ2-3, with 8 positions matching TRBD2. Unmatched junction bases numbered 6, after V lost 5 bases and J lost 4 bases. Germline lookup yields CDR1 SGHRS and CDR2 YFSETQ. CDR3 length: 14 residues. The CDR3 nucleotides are TGCGCCAGCAGACTGACGGGAGGGCCAGATACGCAGTATTTT. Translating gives CASRLTGGPDTQYF. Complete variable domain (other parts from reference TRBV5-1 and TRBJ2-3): KAGVTQTPRYLIKTRGQQVTLSCSPISGHRSVSWYQQTPGQGLQFLFEYFSETQRNKGNFPGRFSGRQFSNSRSEMNVSTLELGDSALYLCASRLTGGPDTQYFGPGTRLTVL.

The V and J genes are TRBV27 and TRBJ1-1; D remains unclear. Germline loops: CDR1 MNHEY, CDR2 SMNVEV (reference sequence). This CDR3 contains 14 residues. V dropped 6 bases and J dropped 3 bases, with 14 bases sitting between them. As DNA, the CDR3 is TGTGCCAGCAGGCCCGGGTATAAAGACACTGAAGCTTTCTTT. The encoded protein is CASRPGYKDTEAFF.

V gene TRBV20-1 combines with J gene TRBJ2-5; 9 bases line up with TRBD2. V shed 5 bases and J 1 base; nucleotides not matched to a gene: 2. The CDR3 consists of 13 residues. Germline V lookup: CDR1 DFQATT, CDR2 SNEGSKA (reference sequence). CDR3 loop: CSAPGLAQETQYF. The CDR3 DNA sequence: TGCAGTGCTCCGGGACTAGCCCAAGAGACCCAGTACTTC.

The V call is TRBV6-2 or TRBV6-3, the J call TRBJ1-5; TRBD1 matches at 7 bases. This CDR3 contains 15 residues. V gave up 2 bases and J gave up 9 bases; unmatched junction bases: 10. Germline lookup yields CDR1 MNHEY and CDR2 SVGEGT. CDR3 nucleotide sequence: TGTGCCAGCAGTTACGACGGGACAGTTACTTTGCCCCAGCATTTT. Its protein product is CASSYDGTVTLPQHF.

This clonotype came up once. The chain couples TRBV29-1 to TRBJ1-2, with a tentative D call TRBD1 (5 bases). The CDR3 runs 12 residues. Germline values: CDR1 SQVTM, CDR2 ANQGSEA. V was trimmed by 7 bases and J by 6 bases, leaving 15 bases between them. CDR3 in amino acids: CSGVDSSDGYTF. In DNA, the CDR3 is TGCAGCGGGGTAGACAGCTCCGATGGCTACACCTTC.

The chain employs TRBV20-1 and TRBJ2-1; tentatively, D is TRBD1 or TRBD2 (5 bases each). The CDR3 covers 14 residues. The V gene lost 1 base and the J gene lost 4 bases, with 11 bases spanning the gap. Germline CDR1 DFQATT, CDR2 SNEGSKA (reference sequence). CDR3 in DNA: TGCAGTGCTAGAGCTCGGGGCGGGTACAATGAGCAGTTCTTC. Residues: CSARARGGYNEQFF.

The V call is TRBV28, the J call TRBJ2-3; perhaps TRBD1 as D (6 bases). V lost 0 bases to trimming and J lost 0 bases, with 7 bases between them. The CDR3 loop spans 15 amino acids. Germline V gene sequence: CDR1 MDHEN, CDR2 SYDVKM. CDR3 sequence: CASSLWQGSTDTQYF. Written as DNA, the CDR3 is TGTGCCAGCAGTTTATGGCAGGGGAGCACAGATACGCAGTATTTT.

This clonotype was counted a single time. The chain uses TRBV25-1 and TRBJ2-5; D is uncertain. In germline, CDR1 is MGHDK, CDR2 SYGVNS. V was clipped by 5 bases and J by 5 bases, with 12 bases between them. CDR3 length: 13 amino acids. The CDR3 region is CASSLIEGETQYF. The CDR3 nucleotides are TGTGCCAGCAGTCTTATAGAAGGGGAGACCCAGTACTTC. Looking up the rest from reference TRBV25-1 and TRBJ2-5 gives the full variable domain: EADIYQTPRYLVIGTGKKITLECSQTMGHDKMYWYQQDPGMELHLIHYSYGVNSTEKGDLSSESTVSRIRTEHFPLTLESARPSHTSQYLCASSLIEGETQYFGPGTRLLVL.

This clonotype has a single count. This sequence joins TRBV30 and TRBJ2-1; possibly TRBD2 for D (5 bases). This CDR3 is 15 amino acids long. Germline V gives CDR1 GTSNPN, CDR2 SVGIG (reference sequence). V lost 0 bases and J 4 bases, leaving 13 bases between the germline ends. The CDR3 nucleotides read TGTGCCTGGAGTGTACAAAGCGGCTCGTACAATGAGCAGTTCTTC. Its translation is CAWSVQSGSYNEQFF.

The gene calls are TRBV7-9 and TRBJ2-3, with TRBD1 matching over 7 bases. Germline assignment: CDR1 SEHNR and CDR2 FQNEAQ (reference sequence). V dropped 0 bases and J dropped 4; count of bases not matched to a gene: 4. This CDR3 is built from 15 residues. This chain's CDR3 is CASSLAGGSADTQYF. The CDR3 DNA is TGTGCCAGCAGCTTAGCAGGGGGCAGCGCAGATACGCAGTATTTT.

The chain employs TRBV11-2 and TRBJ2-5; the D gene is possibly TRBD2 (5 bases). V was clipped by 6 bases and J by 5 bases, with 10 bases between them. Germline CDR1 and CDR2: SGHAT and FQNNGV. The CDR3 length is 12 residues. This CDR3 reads CASRKRGETQYF. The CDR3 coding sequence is TGTGCCAGCAGAAAGAGAGGGGAGACCCAGTACTTC.

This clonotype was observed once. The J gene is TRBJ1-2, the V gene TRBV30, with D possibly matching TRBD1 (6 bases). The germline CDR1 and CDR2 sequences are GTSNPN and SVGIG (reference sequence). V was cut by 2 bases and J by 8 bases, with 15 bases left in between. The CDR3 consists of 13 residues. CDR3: CAWSPDRNLGYTF. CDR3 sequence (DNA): TGTGCCTGGAGTCCAGACAGGAACCTCGGCTACACCTTC.

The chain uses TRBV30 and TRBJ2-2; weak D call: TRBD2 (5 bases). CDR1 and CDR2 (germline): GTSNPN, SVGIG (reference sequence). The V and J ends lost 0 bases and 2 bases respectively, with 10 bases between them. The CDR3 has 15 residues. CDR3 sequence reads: CAWSVEVGNTGELFF. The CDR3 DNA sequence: TGTGCCTGGAGTGTGGAGGTCGGAAACACCGGGGAGCTGTTTTTT. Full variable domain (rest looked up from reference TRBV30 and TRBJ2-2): SQTIHQWPATLVQPVGSPLSLECTVEGTSNPNLYWYRQAAGRGLQLLFYSVGIGQISSEVPQNLSASRPQDRQFILSSKKLLLSDSGFYLCAWSVEVGNTGELFFGEGSRLTVL.

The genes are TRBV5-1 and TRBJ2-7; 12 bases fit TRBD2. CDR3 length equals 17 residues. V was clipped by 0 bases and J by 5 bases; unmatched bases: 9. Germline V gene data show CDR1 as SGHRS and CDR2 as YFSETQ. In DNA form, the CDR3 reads TGCGCCAGCAGCTTGGTAGCTAGCGGGAGGGCGTGGAACGAGCAGTACTTC. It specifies CASSLVASGRAWNEQYF.

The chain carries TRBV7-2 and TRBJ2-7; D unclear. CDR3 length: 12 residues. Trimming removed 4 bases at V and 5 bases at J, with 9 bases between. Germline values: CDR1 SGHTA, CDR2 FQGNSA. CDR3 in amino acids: CASSWSSDEQYF. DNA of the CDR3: TGTGCCAGCAGCTGGAGCAGCGACGAGCAGTACTTC.

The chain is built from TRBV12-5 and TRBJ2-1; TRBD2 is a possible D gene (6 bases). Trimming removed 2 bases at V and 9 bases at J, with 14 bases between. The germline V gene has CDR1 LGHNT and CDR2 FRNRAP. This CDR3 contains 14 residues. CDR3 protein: CASGLTSFIGEQFF. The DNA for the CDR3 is TGTGCTAGTGGTTTGACTAGCTTCATAGGTGAGCAGTTCTTC.

This chain's CDR3 is CASSSTGPRTGELFF. The CDR3 bases are TGTGCCAGCAGCTCAACAGGGCCGCGCACCGGGGAGCTGTTTTTT. This chain joins TRBV6-5 and TRBJ2-2; the D gene is possibly TRBD1 (6 bases). The CDR3 covers 15 residues. CDR1 and CDR2 (germline): MNHEY, SVGAGI. Deletions cut 6 bases from V and 4 bases from J, with 15 bases between.

CDR3 DNA: TGTGCCAGCAGCTTAGGACAGGGGGCCAAAAACATTCAGTACTTC. It specifies CASSLGQGAKNIQYF. The V call is TRBV7-9, the J call TRBJ2-4, with 8 bases that match TRBD1. The CDR3 is made up of 15 amino acids. The V gene end was trimmed by 1 base and the J gene end by 1 base; junction bases not matched to a gene: 0. Germline V gene data show CDR1 as SEHNR and CDR2 as FQNEAQ (reference sequence).

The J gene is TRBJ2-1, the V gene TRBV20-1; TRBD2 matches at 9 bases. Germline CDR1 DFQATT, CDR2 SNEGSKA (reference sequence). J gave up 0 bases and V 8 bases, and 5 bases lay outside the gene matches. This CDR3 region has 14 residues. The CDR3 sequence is CSPFSGSSYNEQFF. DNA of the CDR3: TGCAGTCCCTTTAGCGGGAGCTCCTACAATGAGCAGTTCTTC.

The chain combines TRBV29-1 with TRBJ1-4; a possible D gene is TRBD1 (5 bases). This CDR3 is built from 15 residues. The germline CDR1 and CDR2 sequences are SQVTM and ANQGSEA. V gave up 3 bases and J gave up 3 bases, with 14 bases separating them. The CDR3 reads CSVESPGASNEKLFF. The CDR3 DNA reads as TGCAGCGTTGAGTCTCCCGGGGCATCTAATGAAAAACTGTTTTTT.

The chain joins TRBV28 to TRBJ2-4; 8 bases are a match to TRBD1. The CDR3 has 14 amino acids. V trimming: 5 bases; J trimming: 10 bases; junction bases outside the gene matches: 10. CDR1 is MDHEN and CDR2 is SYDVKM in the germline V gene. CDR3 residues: CASSGTGGVLIQYF. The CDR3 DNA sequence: TGTGCCAGCAGTGGGACAGGAGGAGTATTAATTCAGTACTTC.

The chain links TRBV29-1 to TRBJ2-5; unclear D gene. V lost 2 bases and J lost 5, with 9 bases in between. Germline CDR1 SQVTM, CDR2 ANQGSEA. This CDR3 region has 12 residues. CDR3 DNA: TGCAGCGTTGAAAGGCACCTGGAGACCCAGTACTTC. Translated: CSVERHLETQYF.

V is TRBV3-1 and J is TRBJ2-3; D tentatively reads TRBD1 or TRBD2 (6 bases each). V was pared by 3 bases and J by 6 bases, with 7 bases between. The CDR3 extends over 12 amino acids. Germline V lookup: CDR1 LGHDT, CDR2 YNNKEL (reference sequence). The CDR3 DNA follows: TGTGCCAGCAGCCACGGGGGCGATACGCAGTATTTT. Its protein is CASSHGGDTQYF.